This TCR beta chain was obtained from a study of T cell changes during pregnancy in multiple sclerosis. Assay used: immunoSEQ multiplex PCR; TCRdb lists only in-frame clones, some missing. The table has under 40,000 clones, 90% seen once. The CDR3 has 15 amino acids. Germline values: CDR1 SGHAT, CDR2 FQNNGV. V shed 6 bases and J shed 0 bases, with 14 bases lying between them. The TCR was taken from a female donor in good health, enrolled as a control in a pregnancy study. Sequenced material: peripheral blood, taken in the third trimester of pregnancy. The genes are TRBV11-2 and TRBJ1-1; possibly TRBD1 for D (6 bases). The CDR3 nucleotides are TGTGCCAGCAGAAGTCTACAGGGTCTGAACACTGAAGCTTTCTTT. Protein: CASRSLQGLNTEAFF.